This TCR beta chain derives from a study of siplizumab effects on memory and regulatory T cells. Points from the study as a whole: Alloreactive clones mapping to unstimulated subsets formed only a minor fraction. The apparent diversity of naive T cells exceeded that of memory cells, and naive T cells seemed to make a major contribution to the alloresponse.

Produced via immunoSEQ multiplex PCR; TCRdb's table is partial and in-frame only. The table includes 100,000 to 120,000 clones, 92% detected once. Note on this clone: Its antigen is unidentified.

The CDR3 is 16 amino acids. V shed 6 bases and J 2 bases; nucleotides not matched to a gene: 7. CDR1 and CDR2 (germline): MNHEY, SMNVEV (reference sequence). The sample consisted of CD4+ T cells sorted from blood. The TCR comes from a human donor in good health. The chain couples TRBV27 to TRBJ2-7; TRBD2 agrees at 13 bases. The CDR3 bases are TGTGCCAGCAGGGGACTAGCGGGATCCCTAACCTACGAGCAGTACTTC. Its translation: CASRGLAGSLTYEQYF.